Included here is one T cell receptor beta chain sequence, with context. This sample is part of a study of control samples from healthy donors and cancer patients. Clones were read by immunoSEQ multiplex PCR, and TCRdb kept only the in-frame ones, dropping some. The sample has 120,000 or so clones, more than 70% seen once. Germline values: CDR1 SNHLY, CDR2 FYNNEI. The V end was cut by 3 bases, the J end by 0 bases, with 2 bases between. CDR3 size: 12 residues. This sequence was found in a man aged 55 to 70 in good health. The material sequenced was blood. The chain employs TRBV2 and TRBJ1-1, with D unresolved. Written as DNA, the CDR3 is TGTGCCAGCAGTGAGATGAACACTGAAGCTTTCTTT. Translated: CASSEMNTEAFF.